This record concerns one TCR beta chain sequence. What it recognizes is unknown. The V segment lost 3 bases and the J segment 5 bases; nucleotides outside the gene matches: 5. Per the germline V gene, CDR1 is SQVTM and CDR2 is ANQGSEA. CDR3 length: 13 amino acids. The data belong to a study of cytomegalovirus exposure and HLA in healthy donors. Findings and limits, study-wide: It was reportedly the case that the classifier diagnosed cytomegalovirus status with high specificity and sensitivity. In vitro work confirmed that a few CMV-associated chains recognize CMV antigens. Sequencing likely generated an artifact that appeared as a cluster of highly shared sequence variants.

The PCR contained 60 Vbeta and 13 Jbeta primers. Generated by immunoSEQ multiplex PCR, the TCRdb table keeps only in-frame clones and is missing some. In the table there are about 140,000 clones, more than 70% of which are singletons. The rearrangement uses TRBV29-1 and TRBJ2-3; 7 bases align to TRBD2. The specimen was PBMCs. This clonotype originated in a woman aged 45-65 years in good health and CMV-seronegative. The CDR3 nucleotides are TGCAGCGTTGAGCGGGGGAATGGAGATACGCAGTATTTT. Protein: CSVERGNGDTQYF.